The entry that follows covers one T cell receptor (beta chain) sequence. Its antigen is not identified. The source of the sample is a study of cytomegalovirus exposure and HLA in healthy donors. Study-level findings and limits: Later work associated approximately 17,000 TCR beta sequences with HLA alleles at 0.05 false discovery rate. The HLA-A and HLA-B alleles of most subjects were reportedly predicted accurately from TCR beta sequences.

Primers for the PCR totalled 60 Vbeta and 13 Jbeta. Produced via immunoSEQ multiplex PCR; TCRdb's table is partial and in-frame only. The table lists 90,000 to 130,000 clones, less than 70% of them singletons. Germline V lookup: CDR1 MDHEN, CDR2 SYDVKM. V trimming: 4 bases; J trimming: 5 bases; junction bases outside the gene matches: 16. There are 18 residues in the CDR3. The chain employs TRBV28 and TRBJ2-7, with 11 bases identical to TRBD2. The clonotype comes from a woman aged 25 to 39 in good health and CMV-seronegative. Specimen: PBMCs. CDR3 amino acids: CASSSGPIAGGPHHEQYF. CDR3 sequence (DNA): TGTGCCAGCAGTTCGGGGCCCATAGCGGGAGGGCCTCACCACGAGCAGTACTTC.